These T cell receptor beta chains were read from a single sample in a study of shared clonotypes between healthy human individuals. This table comes from immunoSEQ multiplex PCR, and its TCRdb copy is limited to in-frame clones, with some not included. The table records around 620,000 clones, 95% of them present only once. Input material: naive CD8+ T cells sorted from blood. Receptors originate from a woman aged 25 to 39 in good health. Each CDR3 is given with its conserved first and last residue. Fields, in order: clone size, J gene, D gene, V gene, CDR3 protein, CDR3 DNA. D genes are given only for firm matches. The listing skips clone size in some rows; elsewhere it reads once, few, many or a size class.

>NA|TRBJ2-7|TRBD2|TRBV15
CATSPRTSGSYEQYF
TGTGCCACCAGCCCACGGACTAGCGGGAGCTACGAGCAGTACTTC
>NA|TRBJ2-7|NA|TRBV5-6
CASSPPDRTYEQYF
TGTGCCAGCAGCCCGCCGGACCGAACCTACGAGCAGTACTTC
>NA|TRBJ2-5|TRBD2|TRBV7-2
CASSLGIGLAGAETQYF
TGTGCCAGCAGCTTAGGGATTGGACTAGCGGGAGCCGAGACCCAGTACTTC
>NA|TRBJ2-1|NA|TRBV27
CASSKYLRDEQFF
TGTGCCAGCAGCAAATACCTGCGCGATGAGCAGTTCTTC
>NA|TRBJ1-1|TRBD1|TRBV6-4
CASRDRVEGTEAFF
TGTGCCAGCAGAGACAGGGTCGAGGGCACTGAAGCTTTCTTT
>NA|TRBJ1-5|TRBD1|TRBV5-1
CASSLAGGAGNQPQHF
TGCGCCAGCAGCTTGGCAGGGGGCGCTGGCAATCAGCCCCAGCATTTT
>once|TRBJ2-7|NA|TRBV11-2
CASSLGVAEQAGEQYF
TGTGCCAGCAGCTTAGGTGTAGCAGAACAGGCAGGGGAGCAGTACTTC
>NA|TRBJ1-5|NA|TRBV19
CASSVTGNQPQHF
TGTGCCAGTAGTGTGACGGGCAATCAGCCCCAGCATTTT
>NA|TRBJ1-4|NA|TRBV19
CASSIDNEKLFF
TGTGCCAGTAGTATCGACAATGAAAAACTGTTTTTT
>NA|TRBJ2-7|NA|TRBV11-2
CASSYLADSERGYEQYF
TGTGCCAGCAGCTACTTAGCGGATTCGGAAAGAGGATACGAGCAGTACTTC
>NA|TRBJ1-1|NA|TRBV2
CASSDNPGQRNTEAFF
TGTGCCAGCAGTGACAACCCGGGGCAGCGGAACACTGAAGCTTTCTTT
>NA|TRBJ2-4|TRBD1|TRBV4-1
CASSPLLGQGKNIQYF
TGCGCCAGCAGCCCGCTTTTGGGACAGGGAAAAAACATTCAGTACTTC
>NA|TRBJ2-1|NA|TRBV19
CASSMGEGRPSSYNEQFF
TGTGCCAGTAGTATGGGTGAGGGCAGACCTAGCTCCTACAATGAGCAGTTCTTC
>NA|TRBJ2-5|NA|TRBV19
CASSTGTLVKETQYF
TGTGCCAGTAGTACCGGGACCCTGGTGAAAGAGACCCAGTACTTC
>once|TRBJ2-1|NA|TRBV9
CASSVEPGPPYNEQFF
TGTGCCAGCAGCGTAGAACCGGGGCCTCCTTACAATGAGCAGTTCTTC
>NA|TRBJ1-4|NA|TRBV9
CASSVEGGKNEKLFF
TGTGCCAGCAGCGTAGAGGGAGGGAAGAATGAAAAACTGTTTTTT
>NA|TRBJ2-7|NA|TRBV5-1
CASSLNSGESYERYF
TGCGCCAGCAGCTTGAATTCGGGAGAATCCTACGAGCGGTACTTC
>NA|TRBJ2-7|NA|TRBV4-1
CASSQSSSLSHEQYF
TGCGCCAGCAGCCAATCCAGTTCCCTCTCTCACGAGCAGTACTTC
>NA|TRBJ1-1|TRBD1|TRBV5-1
CASSIGQGLEMNTEAFF
TGCGCCAGCAGCATTGGACAGGGGTTAGAGATGAACACTGAAGCTTTCTTT
>NA|TRBJ2-7|NA|TRBV7-9
CASSRGGSEQYF
TGTGCCAGCAGCCGAGGGGGATCCGAGCAGTACTTC
>NA|TRBJ2-1|TRBD1|TRBV15
CATGQGNYNEQFF
TGTGCCACGGGACAGGGAAACTACAATGAGCAGTTCTTC
>NA|TRBJ1-1|NA|TRBV4-1
CASSPQTGNTEAFF
TGCGCCAGCAGCCCACAGACAGGGAACACTGAAGCTTTCTTT
>once|TRBJ2-7|NA|TRBV29-1
CSVDGGSYEQYF
TGCAGCGTCGACGGAGGATCTTACGAGCAGTACTTC
>NA|TRBJ2-1|TRBD2|TRBV29-1
CSVGNPAGGYNEQFF
TGCAGCGTTGGTAATCCAGCGGGAGGTTACAATGAGCAGTTCTTC
>few|TRBJ2-7|TRBD1|TRBV27
CASSNGQGGHYEQYF
TGTGCCAGCAGTAACGGACAGGGCGGCCACTACGAGCAGTACTTC
>NA|TRBJ1-1|NA|TRBV13
CASSLSGQEAFF
TGTGCCAGCAGCTTAAGTGGACAGGAAGCTTTCTTT
>NA|TRBJ1-5|NA|TRBV19
CASSIPVSNQPQHF
TGTGCCAGTAGTATACCCGTTAGCAATCAGCCCCAGCATTTT
>NA|TRBJ1-2|TRBD1|TRBV27
CASSPGGFGYTF
TGTGCCAGCAGTCCAGGGGGTTTTGGCTACACCTTC
>NA|TRBJ2-1|TRBD2|TRBV29-1
CSVEEGASGIPSLLVNEQFF
TGCAGCGTTGAGGAGGGGGCTAGCGGGATCCCGAGCCTCCTGGTCAATGAGCAGTTCTTC
>NA|TRBJ1-2|NA|TRBV7-9
CASSRDTSFYGYTF
TGTGCCAGCAGCCGAGACACCTCTTTCTATGGCTACACCTTC
>NA|TRBJ2-3|NA|TRBV11-1
CASSPGDTQYF
TGTGCCAGCAGCCCGGGGGATACGCAGTATTTT
>NA|TRBJ2-3|TRBD2|TRBV27
CASSLLPQTSGSFTDTQYF
TGTGCCAGCAGTTTACTCCCTCAGACTAGCGGGAGCTTCACAGATACGCAGTATTTT
>NA|TRBJ2-7|TRBD1|TRBV27
CASSSQGNSYEQYF
TGTGCCAGCAGTTCACAGGGGAACTCCTACGAGCAGTACTTC
>NA|TRBJ2-7|TRBD2|TRBV30
CAWSVMLGGSYEQYF
TGTGCCTGGAGTGTAATGTTGGGGGGGTCCTACGAGCAGTACTTC
>NA|TRBJ2-1|TRBD2|TRBV6-5
CASGRLAGGGNEQFF
TGTGCCAGCGGAAGACTAGCGGGAGGGGGTAATGAGCAGTTCTTC
>NA|TRBJ2-7|TRBD2|TRBV7-6
CASSMGGTSGSHYEQYF
TGTGCCAGCAGCATGGGGGGGACTAGCGGGAGTCACTACGAGCAGTACTTC
>NA|TRBJ2-2|TRBD1|TRBV5-1
CASSVTGAGELFF
TGCGCCAGCAGCGTGACAGGGGCCGGGGAGCTGTTTTTT
>NA|TRBJ2-1|TRBD2|TRBV27
CASRLAGQQFF
TGTGCCAGCAGACTAGCGGGACAGCAGTTCTTC
>NA|TRBJ2-7|NA|TRBV4-2
CASSQTIVNEQYF
TGTGCCAGCAGCCAAACCATAGTGAACGAGCAGTACTTC
>once|TRBJ2-2|TRBD2|TRBV6-5
CASSYGAGVNDGELFF
TGTGCCAGCAGTTACGGAGCGGGAGTGAATGACGGGGAGCTGTTTTTT
>NA|TRBJ2-2|NA|TRBV27
CASSLSLTQVNTGELFF
TGTGCCAGCAGTTTATCACTCACGCAGGTGAACACCGGGGAGCTGTTTTTT
>NA|TRBJ2-5|TRBD2|TRBV7-9
CASSLAGTQETQYF
TGTGCCAGCAGCCTAGCGGGGACCCAAGAGACCCAGTACTTC
>NA|TRBJ1-6|NA|TRBV4-2
CASSQGGLSSYNSPLHF
TGTGCCAGCAGCCAAGGGGGGCTAAGCTCCTATAATTCACCCCTCCACTTT
>NA|TRBJ2-7|TRBD2|TRBV2
CASSEAAGVVYEQYF
TGTGCCAGCAGTGAAGCGGCGGGGGTAGTTTACGAGCAGTACTTC
>NA|TRBJ1-1|NA|TRBV6-5
CASSYGGPTEAFF
TGTGCCAGCAGTTACGGTGGGCCCACTGAAGCTTTCTTT
>NA|TRBJ2-7|TRBD1|TRBV7-9
CASSPGTVDEQYF
TGTGCCAGCAGTCCCGGGACAGTCGACGAGCAGTACTTC
>NA|TRBJ2-5|TRBD2|TRBV6-1
CASSEGIGRARETQYF
TGTGCCAGCAGTGAAGGCATCGGGAGGGCTCGAGAGACCCAGTACTTC
>NA|TRBJ1-3|NA|TRBV6-4
CASSDEGFRDTIYF
TGTGCCAGCAGTGACGAAGGGTTCCGGGACACCATATATTTT
>NA|TRBJ1-1|NA|TRBV7-9
CASSPTGNTEAFF
TGTGCCAGCAGCCCCACGGGGAACACTGAAGCTTTCTTT
>NA|TRBJ2-1|NA|TRBV6-1
CASSEGGYNEQFF
TGTGCCAGCAGTGAAGGGGGCTACAATGAGCAGTTCTTC
>NA|TRBJ2-1|NA|TRBV10-1
CASSENNEQFF
TGCGCCAGCAGTGAAAACAATGAGCAGTTCTTC
>NA|TRBJ1-3|TRBD1|TRBV28
CASSRDRAGNTIYF
TGTGCCAGCAGCCGGGACAGAGCTGGAAACACCATATATTTT
>few|TRBJ1-1|NA|TRBV4-1
CASSQTGRNTEAFF
TGCGCCAGCAGCCAAACGGGACGGAACACTGAAGCTTTCTTT
>NA|TRBJ2-7|TRBD2|TRBV27
CASSLSSAGEGEQYF
TGTGCCAGCAGTTTAAGTTCCGCGGGAGAGGGCGAGCAGTACTTC